This is a list of T cell receptor beta chains from one sample in a study of blood T cells in healthy people across ages. Each CDR3 protein is one row after TCRdb ran MiXCR on the 5' RACE reads. Of about 1 million distinct CDR3 sequences listed, under 55% are singletons. Sequencing was done on a sample of blood. All receptors derive from a woman aged 55-70 years in good health. CDR3s include the opening cysteine and the closing phenylalanine or tryptophan. The order of the fields is CDR3 DNA, CDR3 protein, V gene, J gene, D gene, clone size. The D gene is left open where the match is weak. Clone size is not always given. Where it is, it says once, few, many or a class for expanded clones.

CDR3nt: TGCAGTGCGGAAGGGACAGCTTTTCCCTACGAGCAGTACTTC
CDR3aa: CSAEGTAFPYEQYF
v_gene: TRBV20-1
j_gene: TRBJ2-7
d_gene: TRBD1
abundance: -

CDR3nt: TGTGCCAGCAGCCAAAAAGGACAGTATAATTCACCCCTCCACTTT
CDR3aa: CASSQKGQYNSPLHF
v_gene: TRBV4-2
j_gene: TRBJ1-6
d_gene: -
abundance: -

CDR3nt: TGTGTCAGCAGCTCGCGGGGGGCTGAGACCCAGTACTTC
CDR3aa: CVSSSRGAETQYF
v_gene: TRBV7-2
j_gene: TRBJ2-5
d_gene: TRBD2
abundance: -

CDR3nt: TGCAGCGTTCCTACCGGGACTAGCTCCTACAATGAGCAGTTCTTC
CDR3aa: CSVPTGTSSYNEQFF
v_gene: TRBV29-1
j_gene: TRBJ2-1
d_gene: TRBD2
abundance: many

CDR3nt: TGTGCCAGCAGCCAGGCGACCACCTACGAGCAGTACTTC
CDR3aa: CASSQATTYEQYF
v_gene: TRBV7-2
j_gene: TRBJ2-7
d_gene: -
abundance: many

CDR3nt: TGCAGTGCCAAAGGGGGACTAGCGGGAGTCTGGAGCTCCTACAATGAGCAGTTCTTC
CDR3aa: CSAKGGLAGVWSSYNEQFF
v_gene: TRBV20-1
j_gene: TRBJ2-1
d_gene: TRBD2
abundance: few

CDR3nt: TGTGCCAGCAGCTTAGGGATAGGGACACCTCGGGATACGCAGTATTTT
CDR3aa: CASSLGIGTPRDTQYF
v_gene: TRBV7-6
j_gene: TRBJ2-3
d_gene: -
abundance: -

CDR3nt: TGTGCCACCAGTGGTCCAGGGACTAGCGAATCCACAGATACGCAGTATTTT
CDR3aa: CATSGPGTSESTDTQYF
v_gene: TRBV24-1
j_gene: TRBJ2-3
d_gene: TRBD2
abundance: few

CDR3nt: TGTGCCAGCAGCTTAGCGGCGGGAGCGGTGGGTGAGCAGTTCTTC
CDR3aa: CASSLAAGAVGEQFF
v_gene: TRBV7-2
j_gene: TRBJ2-1
d_gene: TRBD2
abundance: few

CDR3nt: TGTGCCAGCGGTTCGGGCAGCGACAATGAGCAGTACTTC
CDR3aa: CASGSGSDNEQYF
v_gene: TRBV2
j_gene: TRBJ2-7
d_gene: -
abundance: -

CDR3nt: TGTGCCAGCAGCCAGGGGCAGGGGCGATCAGAGACCCAGTACTTC
CDR3aa: CASSQGQGRSETQYF
v_gene: TRBV7-2
j_gene: TRBJ2-5
d_gene: -
abundance: many

CDR3nt: TGTGCCAGCAGCCGTATGCAGGGGGGAGATGAAAAACTGTTTTTT
CDR3aa: CASSRMQGGDEKLFF
v_gene: TRBV4-2
j_gene: TRBJ1-4
d_gene: TRBD1
abundance: -

CDR3nt: TGTGCCAGCCGTATCCTAATGAACACTGAAACTTTCTTT
CDR3aa: CASRILMNTETFF
v_gene: TRBV6-1
j_gene: TRBJ1-1
d_gene: -
abundance: -

CDR3nt: TGTGCCTGGAGCAGGGGGGGACAGGAAGAGACCCAGTACTTC
CDR3aa: CAWSRGGQEETQYF
v_gene: TRBV30
j_gene: TRBJ2-5
d_gene: -
abundance: -

CDR3nt: TGCGCCAGCAGCTTGTCCGGGACTACGCAGAACAATGAGCAGTTCTTC
CDR3aa: CASSLSGTTQNNEQFF
v_gene: TRBV5-1
j_gene: TRBJ2-1
d_gene: TRBD2
abundance: many

CDR3nt: TGTGCCGTTAGGGGAGTTGGAGATACGCAGTATTTT
CDR3aa: CAVRGVGDTQYF
v_gene: TRBV7-9
j_gene: TRBJ2-3
d_gene: -
abundance: few

CDR3nt: TGTGCCAGCACCCTCCAGGCCGGGGGCCTCGATGAGCAGTTCTTC
CDR3aa: CASTLQAGGLDEQFF
v_gene: TRBV2
j_gene: TRBJ2-1
d_gene: -
abundance: few

CDR3nt: TGTGCCAGCACTGACCCGTGGGCAGATACGCAGTATTTT
CDR3aa: CASTDPWADTQYF
v_gene: TRBV6-2/TRBV6-3
j_gene: TRBJ2-3
d_gene: -
abundance: -

CDR3nt: TGTGCCAGCAGCCAAGAATTTAAGGCGGATGAGCAGTTCTTC
CDR3aa: CASSQEFKADEQFF
v_gene: TRBV4-2
j_gene: TRBJ2-1
d_gene: -
abundance: -

CDR3nt: TGTGCCAGCAGTACCGGGACTACGTACCAAGAGACCCAGTACTTC
CDR3aa: CASSTGTTYQETQYF
v_gene: TRBV6-6
j_gene: TRBJ2-5
d_gene: TRBD2
abundance: -

CDR3nt: TGCGCCAGCAGCCAAGTAAAACCCGGGACTAATAGAGCAGATACGCAGTATTTT
CDR3aa: CASSQVKPGTNRADTQYF
v_gene: TRBV4-1
j_gene: TRBJ2-3
d_gene: TRBD2
abundance: -

CDR3nt: TGTGCCAGCAGTTTCCCCGTAATCCAGGGGGGTTCCTACAATGAGCAGTTCTTC
CDR3aa: CASSFPVIQGGSYNEQFF
v_gene: TRBV12-3/TRBV12-4
j_gene: TRBJ2-1
d_gene: -
abundance: few

CDR3nt: TGTGCCAGCAGCCAAGATGGGGGGTACTATGGCTACACCTTC
CDR3aa: CASSQDGGYYGYTF
v_gene: TRBV3-1
j_gene: TRBJ1-2
d_gene: -
abundance: -

CDR3nt: TGTGCCAGCAGTGAATTTGCGGGGCATGGCTACACCTTC
CDR3aa: CASSEFAGHGYTF
v_gene: TRBV25-1
j_gene: TRBJ1-2
d_gene: -
abundance: many

CDR3nt: TGTGCCAGCAGTGAAGGCCCGGGACAGGGGGTAGGGGAGACCCGGTACTTC
CDR3aa: CASSEGPGQGVGETRYF
v_gene: TRBV25-1
j_gene: TRBJ2-7
d_gene: TRBD1
abundance: -

CDR3nt: TGTGCCAGCAGTTTACCGTGGACCACCGGGGAGCTGTTTTTT
CDR3aa: CASSLPWTTGELFF
v_gene: TRBV28
j_gene: TRBJ2-2
d_gene: -
abundance: -

CDR3nt: TGCGCCAGCAGTGACACAGGGTCAGGGCAGCCCCAGCATTTT
CDR3aa: CASSDTGSGQPQHF
v_gene: TRBV10-2
j_gene: TRBJ1-5
d_gene: -
abundance: -

CDR3nt: TGTGCCAGCAGCTTGGGTTTTTTCGAGCAGTACTTC
CDR3aa: CASSLGFFEQYF
v_gene: TRBV5-5
j_gene: TRBJ2-7
d_gene: -
abundance: -

CDR3nt: TGTGCCAGCAGTTTGGGGGGGCGGGGGGCAGATACGCAGTATTTT
CDR3aa: CASSLGGRGADTQYF
v_gene: TRBV27
j_gene: TRBJ2-3
d_gene: TRBD2
abundance: -

CDR3nt: TGTGCCAGTTTTGAGCTGAACAATGAGCAGTTCTTC
CDR3aa: CASFELNNEQFF
v_gene: TRBV7-9
j_gene: TRBJ2-1
d_gene: -
abundance: -

CDR3nt: TGTGCCAGCAGTGAACCTCGGGCAGGAGGAACCTACGAGCAGTACTTC
CDR3aa: CASSEPRAGGTYEQYF
v_gene: TRBV28
j_gene: TRBJ2-7
d_gene: -
abundance: -

CDR3nt: TGTGCCAGCAGCTCAGGGGCTAGCGGGCGGTACGAGCAGTACTTC
CDR3aa: CASSSGASGRYEQYF
v_gene: TRBV4-2
j_gene: TRBJ2-7
d_gene: TRBD2
abundance: -

CDR3nt: TGTGCCAGCAGCCCCTCCGTTGGAGAAACAGATACGCAGTATTTT
CDR3aa: CASSPSVGETDTQYF
v_gene: TRBV14
j_gene: TRBJ2-3
d_gene: -
abundance: -

CDR3nt: TGTGCCAGCAGCCAAGATGGTCCCCCGGGACTAGCTAACGTTGAGCAGTTCTTC
CDR3aa: CASSQDGPPGLANVEQFF
v_gene: TRBV14
j_gene: TRBJ2-1
d_gene: TRBD2
abundance: -

CDR3nt: TGTGCCAGCAGTTTTGCTAGCGGGAGAGCATATACGCAGTATTTT
CDR3aa: CASSFASGRAYTQYF
v_gene: TRBV27
j_gene: TRBJ2-3
d_gene: TRBD2
abundance: -

CDR3nt: TGTGCCAGCAGTTTCGGATTGGGAGGGAGGAACACTGAAGCTTTCTTT
CDR3aa: CASSFGLGGRNTEAFF
v_gene: TRBV7-8
j_gene: TRBJ1-1
d_gene: -
abundance: -

CDR3nt: TGCGCCAGCAGAGCGCGGGAGGGCCTTGGTAATGAGCAGTTCTTC
CDR3aa: CASRAREGLGNEQFF
v_gene: TRBV5-1
j_gene: TRBJ2-1
d_gene: TRBD2
abundance: many

CDR3nt: TGCAGTGCCTTTGGCTCTTTCCGAGGCACAGATACGCAGTATTTT
CDR3aa: CSAFGSFRGTDTQYF
v_gene: TRBV20-1
j_gene: TRBJ2-3
d_gene: -
abundance: -

CDR3nt: TGTGCCAGCAGCTTAAACCGGGACTCCAGCTTTAGCTCGGCCTACGAGCAGTACTTC
CDR3aa: CASSLNRDSSFSSAYEQYF
v_gene: TRBV11-2
j_gene: TRBJ2-7
d_gene: -
abundance: -

CDR3nt: TGTGCCAGTCTGGGGGGGACAGGTCCCTCTGGGGCCAACGTCCTGACTTTC
CDR3aa: CASLGGTGPSGANVLTF
v_gene: TRBV12-3/TRBV12-4
j_gene: TRBJ2-6
d_gene: -
abundance: few

CDR3nt: TGTGCCAGCAATATCAGGGCTGGAACTAATGAAAAACTGTTTTTT
CDR3aa: CASNIRAGTNEKLFF
v_gene: TRBV2
j_gene: TRBJ1-4
d_gene: -
abundance: -

CDR3nt: TGTGCCAGCAGTTCCCGAGAGAACACTGAAGCTTTCTTT
CDR3aa: CASSSRENTEAFF
v_gene: TRBV27
j_gene: TRBJ1-1
d_gene: -
abundance: few

CDR3nt: TGTGCCAGCAGCCAAGAATTGAGGGGACGCCGAGAGACCCAGTACTTC
CDR3aa: CASSQELRGRRETQYF
v_gene: TRBV3-1
j_gene: TRBJ2-5
d_gene: -
abundance: few

CDR3nt: TGTGCCACCAGCAGAGATAAAAGTAGCAATCAGCCCCAGCATTTT
CDR3aa: CATSRDKSSNQPQHF
v_gene: TRBV15
j_gene: TRBJ1-5
d_gene: -
abundance: -